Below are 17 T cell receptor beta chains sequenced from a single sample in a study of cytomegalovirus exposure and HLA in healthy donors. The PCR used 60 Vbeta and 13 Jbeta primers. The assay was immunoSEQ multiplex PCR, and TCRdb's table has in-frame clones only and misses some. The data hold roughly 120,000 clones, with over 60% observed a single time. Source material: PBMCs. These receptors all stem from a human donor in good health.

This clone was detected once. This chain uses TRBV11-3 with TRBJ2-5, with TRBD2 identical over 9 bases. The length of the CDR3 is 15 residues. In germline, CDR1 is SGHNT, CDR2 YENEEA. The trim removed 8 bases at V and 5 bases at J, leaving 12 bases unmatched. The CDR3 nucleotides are TGTGCCAGCGGGGGCGGGAGGGCCTGGGGGGAGACCCAGTACTTC. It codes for CASGGGRAWGETQYF.

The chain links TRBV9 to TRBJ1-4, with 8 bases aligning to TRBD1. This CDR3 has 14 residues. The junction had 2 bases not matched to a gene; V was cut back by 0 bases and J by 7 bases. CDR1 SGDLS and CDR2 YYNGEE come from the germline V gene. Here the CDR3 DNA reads TGTGCCAGCAGCGTAGGCAGGGGGCGTGAAAAACTGTTTTTT. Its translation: CASSVGRGREKLFF.

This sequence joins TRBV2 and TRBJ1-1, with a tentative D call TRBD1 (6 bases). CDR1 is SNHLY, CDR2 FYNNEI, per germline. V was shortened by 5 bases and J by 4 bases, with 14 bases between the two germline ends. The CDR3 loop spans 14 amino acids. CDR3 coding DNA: TGTGCCAGCAGTTTCCAGGGGAAGGGCACTGAAGCTTTCTTT. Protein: CASSFQGKGTEAFF.

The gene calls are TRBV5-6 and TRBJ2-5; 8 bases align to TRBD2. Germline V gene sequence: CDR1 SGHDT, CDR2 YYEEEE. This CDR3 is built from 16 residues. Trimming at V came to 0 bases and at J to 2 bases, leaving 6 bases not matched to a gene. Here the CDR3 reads CASSLALAGFQETQYF. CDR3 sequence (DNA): TGTGCCAGCAGCTTGGCCTTAGCGGGATTTCAAGAGACCCAGTACTTC. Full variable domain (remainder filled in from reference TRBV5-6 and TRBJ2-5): DAGVTQSPTHLIKTRGQQVTLRCSPKSGHDTVSWYQQALGQGPQFIFQYYEEEERQRGNFPDRFSGHQFPNYSSELNVNALLLGDSALYLCASSLALAGFQETQYFGPGTRLLVL.

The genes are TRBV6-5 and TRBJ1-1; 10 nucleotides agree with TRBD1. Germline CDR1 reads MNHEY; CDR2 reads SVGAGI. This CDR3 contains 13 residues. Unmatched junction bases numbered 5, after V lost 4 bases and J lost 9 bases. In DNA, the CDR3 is TGTGCCAGCAGTTCGGACAGGGGGTATCAAGCTTTCTTT. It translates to CASSSDRGYQAFF.

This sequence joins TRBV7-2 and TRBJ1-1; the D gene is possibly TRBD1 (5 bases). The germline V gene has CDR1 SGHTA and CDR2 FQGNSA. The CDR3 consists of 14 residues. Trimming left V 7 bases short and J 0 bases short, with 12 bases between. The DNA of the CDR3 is TGTGCCAGCACCCCCGGGGGTGTGAACACTGAAGCTTTCTTT. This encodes CASTPGGVNTEAFF.

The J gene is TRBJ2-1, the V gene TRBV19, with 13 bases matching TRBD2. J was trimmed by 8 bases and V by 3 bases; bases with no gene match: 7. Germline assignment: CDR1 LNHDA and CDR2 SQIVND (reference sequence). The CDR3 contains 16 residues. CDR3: CASSILGLAGFDEQFF. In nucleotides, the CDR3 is TGTGCCAGTAGTATTCTGGGACTAGCGGGATTCGATGAGCAGTTCTTC.

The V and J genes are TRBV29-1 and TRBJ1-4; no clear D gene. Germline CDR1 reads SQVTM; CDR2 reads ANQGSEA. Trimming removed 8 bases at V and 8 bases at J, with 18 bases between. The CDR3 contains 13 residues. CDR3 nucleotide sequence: TGCAGCACCGGGGAGGGTTACGGGGAAAAACTGTTTTTT. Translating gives CSTGEGYGEKLFF.

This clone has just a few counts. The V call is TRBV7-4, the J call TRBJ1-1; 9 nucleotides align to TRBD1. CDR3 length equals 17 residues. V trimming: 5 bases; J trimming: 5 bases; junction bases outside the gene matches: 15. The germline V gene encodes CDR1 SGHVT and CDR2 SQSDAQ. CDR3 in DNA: TGTGCCAGCAGCCCAACAGGGGGCCCTTTGAGTAGGACTGAAGCTTTCTTT. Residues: CASSPTGGPLSRTEAFF.

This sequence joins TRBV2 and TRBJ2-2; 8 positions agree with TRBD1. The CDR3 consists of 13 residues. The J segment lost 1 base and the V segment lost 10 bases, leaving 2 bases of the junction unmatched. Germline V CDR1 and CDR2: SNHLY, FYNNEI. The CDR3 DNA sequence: TGTGCCAATGGACAGGGGAACACCGGGGAGCTGTTTTTT. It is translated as CANGQGNTGELFF. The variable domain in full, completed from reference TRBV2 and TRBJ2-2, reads EPEVTQTPSHQVTQMGQEVILRCVPISNHLYFYWYRQILGQKVEFLVSFYNNEISEKSEIFDDQFSVERPDGSNFTLKIRSTKLEDSAMYFCANGQGNTGELFFGEGSRLTVL.

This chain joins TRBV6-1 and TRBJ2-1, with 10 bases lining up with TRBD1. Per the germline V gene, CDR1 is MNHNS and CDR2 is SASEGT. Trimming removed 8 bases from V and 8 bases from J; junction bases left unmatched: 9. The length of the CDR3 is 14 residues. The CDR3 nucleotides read TGTGCCAGCTGGACCGGGACAGGGGTCTATGAGCAGTTCTTC. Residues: CASWTGTGVYEQFF.

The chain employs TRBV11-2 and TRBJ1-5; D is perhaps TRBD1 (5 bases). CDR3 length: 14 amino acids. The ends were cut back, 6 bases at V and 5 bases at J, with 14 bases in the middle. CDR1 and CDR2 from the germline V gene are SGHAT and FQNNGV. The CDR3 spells CASSGGRGDQPQHF. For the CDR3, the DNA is TGTGCCAGCAGTGGGGGGAGGGGTGATCAGCCCCAGCATTTT.

CDR3 nucleotide sequence: TGCGCCAGCAGCACGACAGTTGGGCAAGAGACCCAGTACTTC. Translation: CASSTTVGQETQYF. The rearrangement links TRBV5-1 to TRBJ2-5; tentative D call: TRBD1 (5 bases). V was shortened by 4 bases and J by 2 bases, with 12 bases between the two germline ends. This CDR3 contains 14 residues. Germline loops: CDR1 SGHRS, CDR2 YFSETQ.

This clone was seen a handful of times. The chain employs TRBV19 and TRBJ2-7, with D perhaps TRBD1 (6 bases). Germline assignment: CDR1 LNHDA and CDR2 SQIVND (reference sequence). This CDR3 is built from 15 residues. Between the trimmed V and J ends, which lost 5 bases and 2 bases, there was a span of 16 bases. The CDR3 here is CASSPIPTGTYEQYF. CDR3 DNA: TGTGCCAGTAGTCCGATCCCGACAGGCACCTACGAGCAGTACTTC.

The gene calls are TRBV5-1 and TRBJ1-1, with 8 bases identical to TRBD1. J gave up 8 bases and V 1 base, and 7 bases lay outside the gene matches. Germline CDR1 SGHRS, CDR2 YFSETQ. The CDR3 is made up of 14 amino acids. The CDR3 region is CASSLTTTGGEAFF. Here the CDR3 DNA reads TGCGCCAGCAGCTTGACCACCACAGGGGGAGAAGCTTTCTTT.

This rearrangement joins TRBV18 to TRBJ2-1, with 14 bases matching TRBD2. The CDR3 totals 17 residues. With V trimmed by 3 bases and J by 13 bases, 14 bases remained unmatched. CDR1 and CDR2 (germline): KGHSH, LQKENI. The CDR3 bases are TGTGCCAGCTCACCCCGGGACTCAGGGACTAGCGGGAGCGAACAGTTCTTC. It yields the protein CASSPRDSGTSGSEQFF.

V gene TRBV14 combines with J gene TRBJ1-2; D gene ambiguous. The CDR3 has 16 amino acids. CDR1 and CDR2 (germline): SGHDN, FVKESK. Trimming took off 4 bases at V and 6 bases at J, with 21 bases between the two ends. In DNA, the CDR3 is TGTGCCAGCAGCCTAAGAGCCGGAGGAGATTTGAATGGCTACACCTTC. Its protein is CASSLRAGGDLNGYTF.